Reported below is one T cell receptor beta chain. This sample also contains other DNA sequences that code for the same CDR3. As processed by the authors: Nucleated cell number was recorded as an estimate derived from reference gene primer amplification. Profiled with immunoSEQ multiplex PCR; TCRdb holds only in-frame clones, not every one. Clone size and V and J calls were adopted from that table, with D and trimming inferred from the DNA. The table records more than 200,000 clones, around 85% of them present only once. The sample originates from a study of blood T cell repertoires in COVID-19. Study-level information: Samples of COVID-19 (acute and convalescent) were obtained from the United States, Italy and Spain.

The CDR3 sequence is 11 residues long. Germline assignment: CDR1 DFQATT and CDR2 SNEGSKA (reference sequence). Trimming stripped 6 bases from V and 1 base from J, with 7 bases between. The sequencing input was peripheral blood. The TCR sequence derives from a woman of 80 years or more with acute or convalescent COVID-19. This chain connects TRBV20-1 to TRBJ2-7, with no clear D. CDR3 bases: TGCAGTGCCCCCCTTTCCTACGAGCAGTACTTC. Encoded protein: CSAPLSYEQYF.